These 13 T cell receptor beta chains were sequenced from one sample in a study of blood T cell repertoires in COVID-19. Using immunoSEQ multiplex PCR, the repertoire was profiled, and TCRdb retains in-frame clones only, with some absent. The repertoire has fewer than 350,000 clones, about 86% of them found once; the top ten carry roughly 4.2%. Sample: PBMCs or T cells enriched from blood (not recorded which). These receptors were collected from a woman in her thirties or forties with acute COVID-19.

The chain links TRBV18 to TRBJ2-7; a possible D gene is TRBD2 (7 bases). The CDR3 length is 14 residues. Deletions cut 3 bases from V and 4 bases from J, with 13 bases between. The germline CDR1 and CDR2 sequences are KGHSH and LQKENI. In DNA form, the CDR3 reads TGTGCCAGCTCACCCGCGGGGGCGAGTTACGAGCAGTACTTC. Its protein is CASSPAGASYEQYF.

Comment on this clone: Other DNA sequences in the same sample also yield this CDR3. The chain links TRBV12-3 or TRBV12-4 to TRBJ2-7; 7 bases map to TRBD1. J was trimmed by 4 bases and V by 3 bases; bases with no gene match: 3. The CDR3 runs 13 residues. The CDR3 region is CASSLDRPYEQYF. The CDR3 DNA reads TGTGCCAGCAGTTTGGACAGGCCTTACGAGCAGTACTTC.

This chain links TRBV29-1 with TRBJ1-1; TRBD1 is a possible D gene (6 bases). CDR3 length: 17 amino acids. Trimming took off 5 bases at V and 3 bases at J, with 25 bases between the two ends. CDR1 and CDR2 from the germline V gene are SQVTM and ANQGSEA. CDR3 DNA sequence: TGCAGCGTTAGTAGGTTTGGCCACAGGGCGGGGGACACTGAAGCTTTCTTT. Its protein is CSVSRFGHRAGDTEAFF.

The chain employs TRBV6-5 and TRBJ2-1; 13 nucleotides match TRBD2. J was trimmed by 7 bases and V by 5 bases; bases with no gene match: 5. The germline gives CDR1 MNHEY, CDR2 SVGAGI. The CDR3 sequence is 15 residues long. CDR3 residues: CASSRTSGSQNEQFF. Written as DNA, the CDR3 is TGTGCCAGCAGTCGGACTAGCGGGAGTCAAAATGAGCAGTTCTTC.

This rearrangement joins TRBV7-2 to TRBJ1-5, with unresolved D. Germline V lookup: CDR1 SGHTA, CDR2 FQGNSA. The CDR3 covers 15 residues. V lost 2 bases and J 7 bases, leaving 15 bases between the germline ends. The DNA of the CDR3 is TGTGCCAGCAGCTTATCGGGAGGGCATGGACAGCCCCAGCATTTT. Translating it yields CASSLSGGHGQPQHF. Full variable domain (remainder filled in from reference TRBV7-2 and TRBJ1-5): GAGVSQSPSNKVTEKGKDVELRCDPISGHTALYWYRQSLGQGLEFLIYFQGNSAPDKSGLPSDRFSAERTGGSVSTLTIQRTQQEDSAVYLCASSLSGGHGQPQHFGDGTRLSIL.

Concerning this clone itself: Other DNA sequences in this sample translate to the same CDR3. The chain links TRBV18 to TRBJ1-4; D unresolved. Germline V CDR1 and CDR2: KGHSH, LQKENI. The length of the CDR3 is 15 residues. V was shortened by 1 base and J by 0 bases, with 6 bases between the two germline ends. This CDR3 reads CASSPLASTNEKLFF. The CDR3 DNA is TGTGCCAGCTCACCACTAGCGTCAACTAATGAAAAACTGTTTTTT.

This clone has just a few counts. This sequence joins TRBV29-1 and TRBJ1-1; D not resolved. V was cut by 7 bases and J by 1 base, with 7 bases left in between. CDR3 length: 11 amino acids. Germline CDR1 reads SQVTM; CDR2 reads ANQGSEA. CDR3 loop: CSGRWNTEAFF. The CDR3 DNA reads TGCAGCGGCCGGTGGAACACTGAAGCTTTCTTT.

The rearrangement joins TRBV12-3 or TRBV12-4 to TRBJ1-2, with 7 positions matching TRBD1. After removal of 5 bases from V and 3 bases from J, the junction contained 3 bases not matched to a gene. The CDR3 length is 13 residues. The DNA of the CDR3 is TGTGCCAGCAGTGAGGGGGCGGACTATGGCTACACCTTC. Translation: CASSEGADYGYTF.

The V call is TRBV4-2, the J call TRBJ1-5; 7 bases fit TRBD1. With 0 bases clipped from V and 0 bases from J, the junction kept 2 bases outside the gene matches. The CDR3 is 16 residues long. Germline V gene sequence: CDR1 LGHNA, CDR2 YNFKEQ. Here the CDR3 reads CASSQEDRYSNQPQHF. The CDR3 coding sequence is TGTGCCAGCAGCCAAGAGGACAGGTATAGCAATCAGCCCCAGCATTTT.

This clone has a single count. CDR3 sequence (DNA): TGTGCCAGCTCACCGCTAGCGGGAGACCCCTATTACACAGATACGCAGTATTTT. This sequence encodes CASSPLAGDPYYTDTQYF. V gene TRBV18 combines with J gene TRBJ2-3; TRBD2 agrees at 10 bases. The CDR3 contains 18 residues. V lost 3 bases and J lost 2; bases outside the gene matches: 11. CDR1 and CDR2 from the germline V gene are KGHSH and LQKENI. The whole variable domain, filled in from reference TRBV18 and TRBJ2-3, reads NAGVMQNPRHLVRRRGQEARLRCSPMKGHSHVYWYRQLPEEGLKFMVYLQKENIIDESGMPKERFSAEFPKEGPSILRIQQVVRGDSAAYFCASSPLAGDPYYTDTQYFGPGTRLTVL.

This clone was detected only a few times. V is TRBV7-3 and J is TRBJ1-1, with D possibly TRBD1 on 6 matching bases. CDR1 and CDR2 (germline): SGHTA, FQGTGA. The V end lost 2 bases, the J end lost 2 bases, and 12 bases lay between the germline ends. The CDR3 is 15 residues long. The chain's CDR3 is CASSLGGRDNTEAFF. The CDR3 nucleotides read TGTGCCAGCAGCTTAGGGGGCCGGGACAACACTGAAGCTTTCTTT. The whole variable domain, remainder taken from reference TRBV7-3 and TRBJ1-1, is GAGVSQTPSNKVTEKGKYVELRCDPISGHTALYWYRQSLGQGPEFLIYFQGTGAADDSGLPNDRFFAVRPEGSVSTLKIQRTERGDSAVYLCASSLGGRDNTEAFFGQGTRLTVV.

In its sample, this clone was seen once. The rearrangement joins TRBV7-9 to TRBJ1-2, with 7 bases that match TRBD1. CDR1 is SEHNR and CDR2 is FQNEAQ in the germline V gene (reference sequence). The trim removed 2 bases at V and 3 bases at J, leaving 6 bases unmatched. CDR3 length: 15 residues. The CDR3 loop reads CASSLKQGTDYGYTF. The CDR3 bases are TGTGCCAGCAGCTTAAAACAGGGGACGGACTATGGCTACACCTTC.

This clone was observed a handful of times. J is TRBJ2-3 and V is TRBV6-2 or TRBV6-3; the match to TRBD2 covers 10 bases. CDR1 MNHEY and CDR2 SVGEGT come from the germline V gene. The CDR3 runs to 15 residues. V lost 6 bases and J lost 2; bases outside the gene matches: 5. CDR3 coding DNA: TGTGCCAGCAGCCCGAGCGGGGGGGCCACAGATACGCAGTATTTT. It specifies CASSPSGGATDTQYF.